Below, 10 T cell receptor beta chains from the same sample are listed, as sequenced in a study of siplizumab effects on memory and regulatory T cells. Sequencing was performed with immunoSEQ multiplex PCR; in TCRdb, only in-frame clones are kept and a portion is missing. This sample has approximately 100,000 clones, with roughly 94% found just once. Sample: Tregs sorted from blood. These receptors all come from a human donor in good health.

The gene calls are TRBV6-1 and TRBJ2-5, with 9 bases that match TRBD1. CDR1 MNHNS and CDR2 SASEGT come from the germline V gene. With V trimmed by 2 bases and J by 3 bases, 4 bases remained unmatched. This CDR3 is 15 amino acids long. In DNA form, the CDR3 reads TGTGCCAGCAGTGAACTTGGGACAGGGAAAGAGACCCAGTACTTC. It translates to CASSELGTGKETQYF.

V is TRBV5-6 and J is TRBJ2-2, with D possibly TRBD2 on 6 matching bases. The germline V gene has CDR1 SGHDT and CDR2 YYEEEE. Between the trimmed V and J ends, which lost 4 bases and 1 base, there was a span of 14 bases. The CDR3 totals 16 residues. The CDR3 region is CASSTPGLENTGELFF. The CDR3 bases are TGTGCCAGCAGCACCCCGGGACTTGAGAACACCGGGGAGCTGTTTTTT. Full variable domain (missing parts from reference TRBV5-6 and TRBJ2-2): DAGVTQSPTHLIKTRGQQVTLRCSPKSGHDTVSWYQQALGQGPQFIFQYYEEEERQRGNFPDRFSGHQFPNYSSELNVNALLLGDSALYLCASSTPGLENTGELFFGEGSRLTVL.

CDR3 loop: CASIGSGRFADTQYF. In nucleotides, the CDR3 is TGTGCCAGCATCGGGAGCGGGAGGTTCGCAGATACGCAGTATTTT. The genes are TRBV28 and TRBJ2-3, with TRBD2 identical over 9 bases. This CDR3 has 15 amino acids. Germline V gene data show CDR1 as MDHEN and CDR2 as SYDVKM. Trimming at V came to 7 bases and at J to 4 bases, leaving 9 bases not matched to a gene.

Details on this clone: Other DNA sequences in the sample encode the same CDR3. The rearrangement uses TRBV19 and TRBJ1-2; 8 bases align to TRBD1. CDR1 LNHDA and CDR2 SQIVND come from the germline V gene (reference sequence). V shed 6 bases, J shed 8 bases, and the junction held 8 bases outside the gene matches. This CDR3 has 13 residues. The CDR3 spells CASRDRVGGGYTF. The CDR3, as DNA: TGTGCCAGTAGGGACAGGGTTGGTGGGGGCTACACCTTC.

This chain connects TRBV5-1 to TRBJ2-7; TRBD1 aligns across 7 bases. The length of the CDR3 is 13 residues. Germline V gene sequence: CDR1 SGHRS, CDR2 YFSETQ. The trim removed 3 bases at V and 7 bases at J, leaving 7 bases unmatched. CDR3 amino acids: CASSSATGVEQYF. CDR3 nucleotides: TGCGCCAGCAGCTCCGCAACAGGGGTGGAGCAGTACTTC.

The chain combines TRBV14 with TRBJ1-2, with a possible D match to TRBD1 (6 bases). CDR1 and CDR2 from the germline V gene are SGHDN and FVKESK. The V gene lost 4 bases and the J gene lost 0 bases, with 18 bases spanning the gap. This CDR3 spans 17 amino acids. CDR3 nucleotides: TGTGCCAGCAGCCCCAGAGGGCCAGGGGCCCCTAACTATGGCTACACCTTC. This codes for CASSPRGPGAPNYGYTF.

This chain joins TRBV11-2 and TRBJ1-5; D is perhaps TRBD1 (6 bases). There are 14 residues in the CDR3. Germline loops: CDR1 SGHAT, CDR2 FQNNGV. V lost 1 base and J lost 6, with 10 bases in between. The CDR3 loop is CASSLVGGVQPQHF. In DNA form, the CDR3 reads TGTGCCAGCAGCTTAGTCGGGGGCGTTCAGCCCCAGCATTTT.

The V gene is TRBV7-9, the J gene TRBJ2-5; D gene uncertain. Trimming took off 3 bases at V and 2 bases at J, with 13 bases between the two ends. Germline V gives CDR1 SEHNR, CDR2 FQNEAQ (reference sequence). There are 15 residues in the CDR3. The CDR3 sequence is CASSFRNGNQETQYF. DNA for the CDR3: TGTGCCAGCAGCTTTAGGAACGGCAATCAAGAGACCCAGTACTTC.

The rearrangement links TRBV18 to TRBJ2-1; D gene unclear. The CDR3 contains 12 residues. CDR1 is KGHSH and CDR2 is LQKENI in the germline V gene. V was trimmed by 3 bases and J by 7 bases, leaving 7 bases between them. The DNA of the CDR3 is TGTGCCAGCTCACCCAACGGGAATGAGCAGTTCTTC. It encodes CASSPNGNEQFF.

In its sample, this clone was seen a few times. V is TRBV11-2 and J is TRBJ2-5, with TRBD2 matching 10 bases. Per the germline V gene, CDR1 is SGHAT and CDR2 is FQNNGV. The CDR3 runs 18 residues. J lost 4 bases, V lost 1 base, and 12 bases had no gene match. CDR3 nucleotides: TGTGCCAGCAGCTTAGTATACGTGACAGCGGGAGGGCTAGAGACCCAGTACTTC. This sequence encodes CASSLVYVTAGGLETQYF.